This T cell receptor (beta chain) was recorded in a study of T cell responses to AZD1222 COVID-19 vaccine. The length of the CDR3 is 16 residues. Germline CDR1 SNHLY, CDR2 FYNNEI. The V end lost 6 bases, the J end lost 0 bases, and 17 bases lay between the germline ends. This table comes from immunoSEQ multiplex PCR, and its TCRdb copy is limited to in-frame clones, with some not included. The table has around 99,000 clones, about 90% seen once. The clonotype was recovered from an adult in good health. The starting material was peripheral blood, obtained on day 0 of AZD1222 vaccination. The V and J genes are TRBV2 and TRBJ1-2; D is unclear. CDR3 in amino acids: CASSLQRAAANYGYTF. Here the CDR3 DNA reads TGTGCCAGCAGCCTCCAACGGGCAGCAGCTAACTATGGCTACACCTTC.